The TCR beta chain described here comes from a study of early T cells in non-severe SARS-CoV-2 infection. Whole-study results and caveats: There was a bias toward anti-spike CD8 responses in VDJdb matching, which missed private and CD4 specificities.

V lost 5 bases to trimming and J lost 3 bases, with 10 bases between them. CDR3 size: 12 residues. Germline CDR1 DFQATT, CDR2 SNEGSKA (reference sequence). MiXCR was run by TCRdb on the 5' RACE reads, yielding one entry per CDR3 protein. The sample has around 37,000 distinct CDR3 sequences; about 9.3% are singletons. This clonotype was counted a few times. The antigen is not known. The sample taken for sequencing was whole blood. The TCR originated in an adult who was a healthcare worker with PCR-confirmed SARS-CoV-2 infection or an uninfected control (not recorded which). The chain joins TRBV20-1 to TRBJ1-1; D is undetermined. DNA for the CDR3: TGCAGTGCTCAAGACGAGTACACTGAAGCTTTCTTT. Protein: CSAQDEYTEAFF.